Below are 27 T cell receptor beta chains sequenced from a single sample in a study of identical twins. In TCRdb, the 5' RACE reads were re-called with MiXCR into one record per CDR3 protein. This sample carries 500,000 to 650,000 distinct CDR3 sequences, 20% to 25% of them seen once, and the ten largest clones take approximately 0.48%. This sample also belongs to another study, concerning yellow fever vaccine responses in identical twins.

Sequencing was done on a sample of CD4+ T cells sorted from blood. These TCRs come from a woman under 30 in good health.

This clonotype was detected a few times. The rearrangement joins TRBV25-1 to TRBJ2-2; 7 bases are a match to TRBD2. Germline V gene data show CDR1 as MGHDK and CDR2 as SYGVNS. Germline trimming cut 6 bases from V and 2 bases from J; bases unmatched to any gene: 12. The CDR3 sequence is 17 residues long. In DNA form, the CDR3 reads TGTGCCAGCAGACGGGCTAGCGGAGGTCGAAACACCGGGGAGCTGTTTTTT. It encodes CASRRASGGRNTGELFF. The variable domain in full, completed from reference TRBV25-1 and TRBJ2-2, reads EADIYQTPRYLVIGTGKKITLECSQTMGHDKMYWYQQDPGMELHLIHYSYGVNSTEKGDLSSESTVSRIRTEHFPLTLESARPSHTSQYLCASRRASGGRNTGELFFGEGSRLTVL.

The chain has TRBV10-3 and TRBJ2-3; 10 nucleotides line up with TRBD2. The V gene's germline CDR1 is ENHRY and CDR2 SYGVKD. This CDR3 contains 16 residues. V was pared by 0 bases and J by 7 bases, with 7 bases of the junction left unmatched. The CDR3 loop is CAISESTTSGKNTQYF. The CDR3 nucleotides read TGTGCCATCAGTGAGTCGACCACTAGCGGGAAGAATACGCAGTATTTT.

In its sample, this clonotype was seen a few times. V gene TRBV11-2 combines with J gene TRBJ2-1, with D perhaps matching TRBD1 (5 bases). The CDR3 runs 16 residues. Germline assignment: CDR1 SGHAT and CDR2 FQNNGV. V dropped 0 bases and J dropped 4 bases, with 13 bases sitting between them. As DNA, the CDR3 is TGTGCCAGCAGCTTAGACGTGACAGTCGGTTACAATGAGCAGTTCTTC. It is translated as CASSLDVTVGYNEQFF.

This clonotype was found a few times. The J gene is TRBJ1-4, the V gene TRBV15, with 12 bases that match TRBD1. Per the germline V gene, CDR1 is LNHNV and CDR2 is YYDKDF (reference sequence). The CDR3 runs to 15 residues. After removal of 5 bases from V and 8 bases from J, the junction contained 6 bases not matched to a gene. The CDR3 loop reads CATSGGTGGLEKLFF. CDR3 DNA: TGTGCCACCAGCGGGGGGACAGGGGGCTTAGAAAAACTGTTTTTT.

In this sample, this clonotype turned up once. This chain joins TRBV5-6 and TRBJ2-7, with TRBD1 identical over 8 bases. The V and J ends lost 5 bases and 2 bases, in that order; junction bases with no gene match: 9. CDR3 size: 15 residues. From germline, CDR1 is SGHDT and CDR2 YYEEEE. CDR3 DNA sequence: TGTGCCAGCAGGGGGGTCGGACAGGGAGCCTACGAGCAGTACGTC. Translation: CASRGVGQGAYEQYV.

The gene calls are TRBV7-7 and TRBJ2-2, with TRBD2 as a possible D gene (5 bases). Deletions cut 5 bases from V and 4 bases from J, with 11 bases between. CDR1 is SSHAT, CDR2 FNYEAQ, per germline (reference sequence). CDR3 length: 14 residues. CDR3: CASSPHEGTGELFF. Here the CDR3 DNA reads TGTGCCAGCAGCCCCCACGAGGGCACCGGGGAGCTGTTTTTT.

This clonotype was found a few times. J is TRBJ1-1 and V is TRBV14, with unresolved D. The CDR3 has 13 residues. CDR1 is SGHDN and CDR2 is FVKESK in the germline V gene. Trimming took off 2 bases at V and 1 base at J, with 5 bases between the two ends. CDR3 nucleotide sequence: TGTGCCAGCAGCCAATGGGAGAACACTGAAGCTTTCTTT. Protein product: CASSQWENTEAFF.

This clonotype has ten or more counts. The chain uses TRBV24-1 and TRBJ2-5; 9 bases fit TRBD1. With V trimmed by 3 bases and J by 3 bases, 16 bases remained unmatched. The CDR3 spans 19 residues. The germline V gene has CDR1 KGHDR and CDR2 SFDVKD. The CDR3 loop is CATSDRNLGQGGLEETQYF. The CDR3 nucleotides are TGTGCCACCAGTGATAGGAACTTGGGACAGGGAGGTTTGGAAGAGACCCAGTACTTC.

The chain is built from TRBV12-3 or TRBV12-4 and TRBJ2-2; D unclear. The CDR3 extends over 11 amino acids. The ends were cut back, 7 bases at V and 5 bases at J, with 5 bases in the middle. CDR3 protein: CASMVTGELFF. The CDR3 DNA follows: TGTGCCAGCATGGTAACCGGGGAGCTGTTTTTT.

V gene TRBV4-1 combines with J gene TRBJ2-7; 7 nucleotides agree with TRBD1. The J segment lost 2 bases and the V segment lost 5 bases, leaving 9 bases of the junction unmatched. The CDR3 runs 15 residues. From germline, CDR1 is MGHRA and CDR2 YSYEKL. CDR3 residues: CASSSPVRGTYEQYF. DNA of the CDR3: TGCGCCAGCAGCTCCCCTGTCAGGGGGACCTACGAGCAGTACTTC.

This rearrangement joins TRBV20-1 to TRBJ2-5; D ambiguous. V shed 3 bases and J shed 1 base, with 12 bases lying between them. CDR3 length equals 14 residues. CDR1 is DFQATT and CDR2 is SNEGSKA in the germline V gene (reference sequence). CDR3 nucleotides: TGCAGTGCTAGGAATCGGAGAGCCCAAGAGACCCAGTACTTC. This translates into CSARNRRAQETQYF.

This clonotype was observed a few times. V gene TRBV6-5 combines with J gene TRBJ2-7, with D maybe TRBD2 (6 bases). V was clipped by 0 bases and J by 4 bases, with 13 bases between them. The germline gives CDR1 MNHEY, CDR2 SVGAGI. This CDR3 has 15 residues. The CDR3 loop reads CASSYSGGNRYEQYF. The CDR3 region has the DNA TGTGCCAGCAGTTACTCCGGAGGGAATAGGTACGAGCAGTACTTC.

Only a few counts were recorded for this clonotype. The V call is TRBV24-1, the J call TRBJ2-5, with 15 bases identical to TRBD2. The junction had 15 bases not matched to a gene; V was cut back by 6 bases and J by 2 bases. The CDR3 has 20 amino acids. In germline, CDR1 is KGHDR, CDR2 SFDVKD. Written as DNA, the CDR3 is TGTGCCACCAGTTCGGGGACTAGCGGGAGGACCCTCTCGTGGCAAGAGACCCAGTACTTC. Protein product: CATSSGTSGRTLSWQETQYF.

J is TRBJ1-4 and V is TRBV2; D perhaps matches TRBD1 (6 bases). This CDR3 spans 15 amino acids. The germline V and J ends were trimmed by 3 bases and 8 bases, with 16 bases remaining between them. The V gene's germline CDR1 is SNHLY and CDR2 FYNNEI. DNA of the CDR3: TGTGCCAGCAGTGAGGGTAACAGGGAGAACGAAAAACTGTTTTTT. It is translated as CASSEGNRENEKLFF.

V usage is TRBV7-6 and J usage is TRBJ2-1; 8 nucleotides agree with TRBD1. The V gene end was trimmed by 6 bases and the J gene end by 5 bases; junction bases not matched to a gene: 9. Germline V gene lookup returns CDR1 SGHVS and CDR2 FNYEAQ. The CDR3 is 15 residues long. In DNA form, the CDR3 reads TGTGCCAGCAGTTGGACAGGGAGAGCGAACAATGAGCAGTTCTTC. It translates to CASSWTGRANNEQFF.

The chain couples TRBV5-1 to TRBJ2-5; 8 bases are shared with TRBD2. This CDR3 has 16 amino acids. Germline CDR1 is SGHRS and CDR2 is YFSETQ. V shed 0 bases and J 2 bases; nucleotides not matched to a gene: 6. CDR3 protein: CASSLAASGLQETQYF. In DNA, the CDR3 is TGCGCCAGCAGCTTGGCTGCTAGCGGGTTACAAGAGACCCAGTACTTC.

This clonotype was seen more than once but under ten times. The chain uses TRBV10-2 and TRBJ2-1, with D tentatively TRBD2 (6 bases). The CDR3 is 15 residues long. Germline values: CDR1 WSHSY, CDR2 SAAADI. Trimming removed 7 bases from V and 4 bases from J, with 17 bases in between. CDR3 DNA sequence: TGCGCCAGCAACAATGGGACTTCAAGGTACAATGAGCAGTTCTTC. Its protein product is CASNNGTSRYNEQFF.

The chain couples TRBV19 to TRBJ2-2, with 7 bases fitting TRBD1. The V gene end was trimmed by 11 bases and the J gene end by 4 bases; junction bases not matched to a gene: 10. CDR3 length: 14 residues. The germline V gene encodes CDR1 LNHDA and CDR2 SQIVND (reference sequence). The CDR3 nucleotides are TGTGCCTCCAAAGCCCGGACAGGCACCGGGGAGCTGTTTTTT. Protein sequence: CASKARTGTGELFF.

This clonotype was seen more than once but under ten times. V and J are TRBV27 and TRBJ2-5; no reliable D call. The CDR3 totals 13 residues. The germline V gene has CDR1 MNHEY and CDR2 SMNVEV (reference sequence). Trimming pared 0 bases from V and 1 base from J, leaving 3 bases between. CDR3 coding DNA: TGTGCCAGCAGTTTATCACGCCAAGAGACCCAGTACTTC. Translation gives CASSLSRQETQYF.

The chain couples TRBV7-6 to TRBJ2-6, with D possibly TRBD2 on 6 matching bases. Trimming stripped 5 bases from V and 0 bases from J, with 23 bases between. CDR1 is SGHVS, CDR2 FNYEAQ, per germline. The CDR3 has 20 amino acids. CDR3 residues: CASSPQIFLKAGSGANVLTF. CDR3 coding DNA: TGTGCCAGCAGCCCCCAGATTTTTCTCAAAGCGGGCTCTGGGGCCAACGTCCTGACTTTC.

This chain joins TRBV7-8 and TRBJ2-7; D remains unclear. Trimming pared 3 bases from V and 6 bases from J, leaving 15 bases between. The length of the CDR3 is 14 residues. Per germline, CDR1 SGHVS and CDR2 FQNEAQ. As DNA, the CDR3 is TGTGCCAGCAGCTTTTCGGGCCTGGGTGTCGAGCAGTACGTC. This codes for CASSFSGLGVEQYV.

CDR3 region: CASSPDGTSYNEQFF. CDR3 nucleotide sequence: TGTGCCAGCAGCCCCGATGGGACCTCCTACAATGAGCAGTTCTTC. V gene TRBV11-3 combines with J gene TRBJ2-1; possibly TRBD1 or TRBD2 for D (5 bases each). V lost 5 bases, J lost 0 bases, and 11 bases lay in between. This CDR3 contains 15 residues. Germline values: CDR1 SGHNT, CDR2 YENEEA.

This clonotype was counted between two and nine times. V is TRBV5-1 and J is TRBJ2-1; TRBD2 aligns across 10 bases. Per germline, CDR1 SGHRS and CDR2 YFSETQ. The CDR3 is 15 residues long. With 1 base clipped from V and 6 bases from J, the junction kept 4 bases outside the gene matches. The CDR3 sequence: CASSLSGRAFNEQFF. The CDR3 DNA reads as TGCGCCAGCAGCTTGAGCGGGAGGGCCTTCAATGAGCAGTTCTTC.

The chain joins TRBV6-1 to TRBJ2-3; D is unresolved. The CDR3 consists of 13 residues. Deletions cut 10 bases from V and 1 base from J, with 12 bases between. Germline CDR1 MNHNS, CDR2 SASEGT. This CDR3 is CATTKTGTDTQYF. The DNA for the CDR3 is TGTGCCACCACCAAGACTGGCACAGATACGCAGTATTTT.

Ten or more counts support this clonotype. V and J are TRBV5-6 and TRBJ1-1; D call uncertain. In germline, CDR1 is SGHDT, CDR2 YYEEEE. The CDR3 totals 15 residues. Trimming removed 0 bases at V and 0 bases at J, with 9 bases between. The CDR3 sequence is CASSLVAVLNTEAFF. For the CDR3, the DNA is TGTGCCAGCAGCTTGGTCGCGGTCCTGAACACTGAAGCTTTCTTT. Based on the CDR3 plus reference TRBV5-6 and TRBJ1-1, the full variable domain is DAGVTQSPTHLIKTRGQQVTLRCSPKSGHDTVSWYQQALGQGPQFIFQYYEEEERQRGNFPDRFSGHQFPNYSSELNVNALLLGDSALYLCASSLVAVLNTEAFFGQGTRLTVV.

This chain links TRBV3-1 with TRBJ1-1, with D unresolved. The CDR3 contains 13 residues. Per the germline V gene, CDR1 is LGHDT and CDR2 is YNNKEL (reference sequence). V was clipped by 3 bases and J by 2 bases, with 7 bases between them. CDR3 nucleotide sequence: TGTGCCAGCAGCCATTACCTAAACACTGAAGCTTTCTTT. It yields the protein CASSHYLNTEAFF.

This clonotype was detected a few times. The genes are TRBV7-9 and TRBJ2-1; 9 bases map to TRBD2. The CDR3 length is 16 residues. Looked up from germline, CDR1 is SEHNR and CDR2 is FQNEAQ (reference sequence). The V and J ends lost 5 bases and 3 bases, in that order; junction bases with no gene match: 8. The CDR3 protein is CASSLESGRRYNEQFF. Written as DNA, the CDR3 is TGTGCCAGCAGCCTAGAAAGCGGGAGGCGCTACAATGAGCAGTTCTTC.